These 3 T cell receptor beta chains were sequenced from one sample in a study of blood T cells in healthy people across ages (dated by TCRdb to 2015 to 2017). Library method: 5' RACE. The instrument given in TCRdb is Illumina HiSeq 2500. A second PCR of roughly 7 to 11 cycles was performed with a sample-barcoded 5' primer and a J-beta primer mix. TCRdb ran its own pipeline on the public reads, namely fastp trimming at Q25 and MiXCR clone calling, and kept in-frame beta chains. Here each entry gathers all rows of one CDR3 protein and keeps the most common genes and DNA. For this sample there are about 970,000 distinct CDR3 sequences; just over 50% appear just once. Of the sample, 20% to 25% is held by the ten largest clones. The sample taken for sequencing was blood. The receptors come from a woman in her sixties or seventies in good health.

This clonotype showed up just a few times. CDR3 DNA sequence: TGTGCCAGCAGTTTGGGGACAGGACCGACCTACGAGCAGTACTTC. It codes for CASSLGTGPTYEQYF. The V and J genes are TRBV27 and TRBJ2-7, with 8 positions matching TRBD1. The CDR3 is made up of 15 amino acids. Germline V CDR1 and CDR2: MNHEY, SMNVEV (reference sequence). With 3 bases clipped from V and 2 bases from J, the junction kept 6 bases outside the gene matches.

This clonotype was seen a single time. The chain recombines TRBV4-3 with TRBJ2-1; D possibly matches TRBD1 or TRBD2 (5 bases each). Trimming took off 0 bases at V and 6 bases at J, with 15 bases between the two ends. The CDR3 spans 16 residues. The germline CDR1 and CDR2 sequences are LGHNA and YSLEER. CDR3 region: CASSQDYGGVLNEQFF. The CDR3 nucleotides are TGCGCCAGCAGCCAAGATTATGGGGGAGTTCTCAATGAGCAGTTCTTC.

CDR3 nucleotides: TGTGCCAGCGGACCACAATCCCTGAACACTGAAGCTTTCTTT. Its translation: CASGPQSLNTEAFF. The chain joins TRBV7-2 to TRBJ1-1; D is unresolved. V was shortened by 8 bases and J by 0 bases, with 13 bases between the two germline ends. Germline values: CDR1 SGHTA, CDR2 FQGNSA. The CDR3 has 14 amino acids.